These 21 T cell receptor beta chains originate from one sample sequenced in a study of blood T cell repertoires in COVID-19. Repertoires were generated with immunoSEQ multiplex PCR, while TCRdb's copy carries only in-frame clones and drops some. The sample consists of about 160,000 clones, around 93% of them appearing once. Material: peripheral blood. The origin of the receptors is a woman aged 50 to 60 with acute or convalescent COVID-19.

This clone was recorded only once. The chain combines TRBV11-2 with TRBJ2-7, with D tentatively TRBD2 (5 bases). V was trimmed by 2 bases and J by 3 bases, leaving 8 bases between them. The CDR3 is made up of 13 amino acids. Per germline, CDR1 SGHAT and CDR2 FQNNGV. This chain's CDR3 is CASSLTRDYEQYF. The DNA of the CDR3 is TGTGCCAGCAGCTTAACCCGGGACTACGAGCAGTACTTC.

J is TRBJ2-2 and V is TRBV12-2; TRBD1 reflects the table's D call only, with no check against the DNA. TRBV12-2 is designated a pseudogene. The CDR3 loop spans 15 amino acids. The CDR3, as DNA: TGTGCAAGTCGCTTTCCGGACAGGGGTAGCGGGGAGCTGTTTTTT. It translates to CASRFPDRGSGELFF.

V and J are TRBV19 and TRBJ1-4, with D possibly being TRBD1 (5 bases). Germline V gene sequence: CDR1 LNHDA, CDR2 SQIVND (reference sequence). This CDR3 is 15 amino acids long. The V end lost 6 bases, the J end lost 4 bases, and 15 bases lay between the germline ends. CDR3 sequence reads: CASRGERRFNEKLFF. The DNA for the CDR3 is TGTGCCAGTAGAGGGGAAAGAAGATTTAATGAAAAACTGTTTTTT.

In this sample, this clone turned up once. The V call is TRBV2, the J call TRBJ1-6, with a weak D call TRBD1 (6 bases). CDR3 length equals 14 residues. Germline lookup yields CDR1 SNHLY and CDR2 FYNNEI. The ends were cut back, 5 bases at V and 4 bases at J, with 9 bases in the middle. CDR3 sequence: CASSKGTYNSPLHF. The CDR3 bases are TGTGCCAGCAGTAAAGGGACATATAATTCACCCCTCCACTTT. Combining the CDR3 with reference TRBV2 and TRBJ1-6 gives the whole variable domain EPEVTQTPSHQVTQMGQEVILRCVPISNHLYFYWYRQILGQKVEFLVSFYNNEISEKSEIFDDQFSVERPDGSNFTLKIRSTKLEDSAMYFCASSKGTYNSPLHFGNGTRLTVT.

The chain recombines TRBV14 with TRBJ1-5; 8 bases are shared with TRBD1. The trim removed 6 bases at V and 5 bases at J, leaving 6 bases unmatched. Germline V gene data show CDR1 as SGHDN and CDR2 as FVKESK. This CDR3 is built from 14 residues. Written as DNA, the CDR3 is TGTGCCAGCAGGCGGACAGGGTTGGATCAGCCCCAGCATTTT. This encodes CASRRTGLDQPQHF.

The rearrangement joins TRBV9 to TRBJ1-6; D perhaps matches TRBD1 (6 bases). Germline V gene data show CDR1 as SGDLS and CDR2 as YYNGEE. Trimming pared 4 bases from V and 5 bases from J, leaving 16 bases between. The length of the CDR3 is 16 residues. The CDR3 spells CASSKSGGWNNSPLHF. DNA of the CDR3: TGTGCCAGCAGCAAGAGCGGGGGCTGGAATAATTCACCCCTCCACTTT.

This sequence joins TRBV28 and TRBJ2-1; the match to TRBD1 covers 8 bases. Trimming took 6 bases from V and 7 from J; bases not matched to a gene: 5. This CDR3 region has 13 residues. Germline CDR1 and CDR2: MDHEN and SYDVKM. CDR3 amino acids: CASRTGVRNEQFF. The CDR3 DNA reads TGTGCCAGCAGGACAGGGGTGCGAAATGAGCAGTTCTTC.

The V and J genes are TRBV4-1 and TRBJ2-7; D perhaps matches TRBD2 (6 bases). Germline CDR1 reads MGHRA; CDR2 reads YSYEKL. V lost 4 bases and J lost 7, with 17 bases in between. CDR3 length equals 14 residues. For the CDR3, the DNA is TGCGCCAGCAGCCCCGGCAGACTTGGGGGGGAGCAGTACTTC. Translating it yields CASSPGRLGGEQYF.

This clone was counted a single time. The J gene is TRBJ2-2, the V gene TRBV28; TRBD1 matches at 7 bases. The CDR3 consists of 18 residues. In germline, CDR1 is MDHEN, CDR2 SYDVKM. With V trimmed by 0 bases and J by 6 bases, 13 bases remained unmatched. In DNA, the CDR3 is TGTGCCAGCAGTTTATGCATCGGAAGACAGGGACGGGCCGGGGAGCTGTTTTTT. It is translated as CASSLCIGRQGRAGELFF.

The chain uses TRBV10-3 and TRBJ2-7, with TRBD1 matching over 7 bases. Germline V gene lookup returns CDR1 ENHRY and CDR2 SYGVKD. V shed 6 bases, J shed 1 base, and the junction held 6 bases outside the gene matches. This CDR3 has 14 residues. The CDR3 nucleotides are TGTGCCATCAGCTCCGGACAGGAGTCCTACGAGCAGTACTTC. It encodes CAISSGQESYEQYF.

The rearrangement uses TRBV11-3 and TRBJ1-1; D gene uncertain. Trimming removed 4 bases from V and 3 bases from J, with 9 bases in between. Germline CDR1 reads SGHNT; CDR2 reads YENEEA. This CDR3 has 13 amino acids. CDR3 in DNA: TGTGCCAGCAGCTCCACAGTGGACACTGAAGCTTTCTTT. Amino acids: CASSSTVDTEAFF.

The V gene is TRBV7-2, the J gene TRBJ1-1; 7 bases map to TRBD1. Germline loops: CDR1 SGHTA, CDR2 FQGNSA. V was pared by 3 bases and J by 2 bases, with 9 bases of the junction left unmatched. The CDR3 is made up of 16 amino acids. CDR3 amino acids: CASSFAYRGLNTEAFF. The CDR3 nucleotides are TGTGCCAGCAGCTTCGCGTACAGGGGACTCAACACTGAAGCTTTCTTT.

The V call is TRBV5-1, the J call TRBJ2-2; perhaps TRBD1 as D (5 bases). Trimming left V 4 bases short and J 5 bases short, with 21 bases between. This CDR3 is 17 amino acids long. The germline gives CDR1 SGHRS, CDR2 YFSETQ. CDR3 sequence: CASSVRQPISGTGELFF. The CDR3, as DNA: TGCGCCAGCAGCGTACGACAGCCTATCAGTGGGACCGGGGAGCTGTTTTTT.

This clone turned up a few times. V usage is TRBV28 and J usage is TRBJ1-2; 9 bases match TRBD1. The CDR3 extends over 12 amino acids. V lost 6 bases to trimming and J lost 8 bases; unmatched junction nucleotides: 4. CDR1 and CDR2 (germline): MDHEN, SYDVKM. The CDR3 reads CASRHTGGGYTF. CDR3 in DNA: TGTGCCAGCAGGCATACAGGGGGCGGCTACACCTTC.

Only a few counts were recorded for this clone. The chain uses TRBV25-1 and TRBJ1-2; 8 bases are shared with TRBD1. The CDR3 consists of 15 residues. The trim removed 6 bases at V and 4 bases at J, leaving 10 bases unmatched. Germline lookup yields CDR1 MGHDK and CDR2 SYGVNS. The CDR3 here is CASSARNGQGYGYTF. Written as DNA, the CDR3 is TGTGCCAGCAGCGCTAGAAACGGACAGGGCTATGGCTACACCTTC.

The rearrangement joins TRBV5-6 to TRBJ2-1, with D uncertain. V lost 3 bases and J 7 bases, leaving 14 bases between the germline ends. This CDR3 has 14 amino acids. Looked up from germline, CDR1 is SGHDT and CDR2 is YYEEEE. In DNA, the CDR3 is TGTGCCAGCAGCTCCCCCCCAGCGAGGAATGAGCAGTTCTTC. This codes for CASSSPPARNEQFF.

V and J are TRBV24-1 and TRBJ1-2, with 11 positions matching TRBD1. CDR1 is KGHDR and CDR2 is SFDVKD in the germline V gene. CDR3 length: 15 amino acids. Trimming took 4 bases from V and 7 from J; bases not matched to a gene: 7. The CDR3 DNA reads TGTGCCACCAGTGACCGGACAGGGGGCGCGAGTGGCTACACCTTC. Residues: CATSDRTGGASGYTF.

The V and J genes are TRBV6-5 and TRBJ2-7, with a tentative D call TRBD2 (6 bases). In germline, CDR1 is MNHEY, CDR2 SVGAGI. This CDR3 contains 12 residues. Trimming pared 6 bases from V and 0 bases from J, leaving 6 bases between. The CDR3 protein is CASSGSSYEQYF. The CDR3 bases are TGTGCCAGCAGCGGGAGCTCCTACGAGCAGTACTTC.

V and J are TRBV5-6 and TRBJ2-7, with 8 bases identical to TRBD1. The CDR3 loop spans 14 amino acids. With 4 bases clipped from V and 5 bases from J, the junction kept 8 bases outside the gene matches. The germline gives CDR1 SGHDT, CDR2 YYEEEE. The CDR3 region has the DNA TGTGCCAGCAGCAAGGACAGGGCGGTCCACGAGCAGTACTTC. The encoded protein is CASSKDRAVHEQYF.

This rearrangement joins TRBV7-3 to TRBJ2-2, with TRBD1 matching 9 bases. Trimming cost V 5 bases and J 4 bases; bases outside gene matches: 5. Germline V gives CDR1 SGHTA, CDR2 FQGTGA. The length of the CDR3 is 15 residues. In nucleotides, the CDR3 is TGTGCCAGCAGCCCCGGACAGGGGAGCACCGGGGAGCTGTTTTTT. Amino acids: CASSPGQGSTGELFF.

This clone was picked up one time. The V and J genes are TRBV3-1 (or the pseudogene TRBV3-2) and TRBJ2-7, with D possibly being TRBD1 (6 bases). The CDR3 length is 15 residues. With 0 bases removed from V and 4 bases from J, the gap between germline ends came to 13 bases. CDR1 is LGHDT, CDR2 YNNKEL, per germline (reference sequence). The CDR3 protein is CASSQEGASSYEQYF. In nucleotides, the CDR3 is TGTGCCAGCAGCCAAGAGGGGGCAAGCTCATACGAGCAGTACTTC.